This T cell receptor beta chain was identified in a study of beta chain features in type 1 diabetes. Across the study: Across the samples, approximately 98,000,000 sorted cells were examined in total.

Reverse transcribing all isolated RNA meant expressed TCRB transcripts were sequenced. The protocol was immunoSEQ multiplex PCR, while the TCRdb copy is restricted to in-frame clones and leaves out a portion. The table records some 130,000 clones, roughly 10% of them present only once. A word on this clone: Its target is unknown.

Study-level points and caveats: A definitive answer on HLA type influencing TCRB rearrangement was not reached here. Moderately but significantly shorter TCRB CDR3s were found in Type 1 diabetes patients in all four CD4+ subsets. Over-representation of high TCR-expressing cells was a possible consequence of cDNA sequencing. Equally in patients and controls, PCR might preferentially amplify shorter templates.

The germline V gene encodes CDR1 SGHTA and CDR2 FQGNSA. This CDR3 region has 15 residues. The V gene lost 1 base and the J gene lost 8 bases, with 17 bases spanning the gap. The sequencing sample was made of central memory CD4+ T cells from blood. The sequence derives from a man younger than 40 with type 1 diabetes. The chain employs TRBV7-2 and TRBJ1-2; no firm D call. The CDR3 DNA reads as TGTGCCAGCAGCTTAGTTGTTGCTCCCCCGGGGGGCTACACCTTC. Translated: CASSLVVAPPGGYTF.